The 3 T cell receptor beta chains below all came from one sample that was sequenced in a study of T cells after yellow fever vaccination. Using its own MiXCR run on the 5' RACE reads, TCRdb lists one record per CDR3 protein. The sample contains about 430,000 distinct CDR3 sequences, under 20% of which appear only once. The sample here was PBMCs, taken before the yellow fever booster vaccination. The receptors derive from a man aged 18 to 29 who received the YFV17D yellow fever vaccine.

The chain recombines TRBV20-1 with TRBJ2-7; tentatively, D is TRBD1 (6 bases). Germline-derived CDR1 and CDR2 are DFQATT and SNEGSKA (reference sequence). This CDR3 has 14 residues. Trimming stripped 0 bases from V and 3 bases from J, with 12 bases between. Written as DNA, the CDR3 is TGCAGTGCTAGAGATTCCCAGGGGCACTACGAGCAGTACTTC. Protein sequence: CSARDSQGHYEQYF.

The chain employs TRBV4-1 and TRBJ2-2, with TRBD1 matching over 10 bases. V trimming: 7 bases; J trimming: 7 bases; junction bases outside the gene matches: 6. The germline gives CDR1 MGHRA, CDR2 YSYEKL. The CDR3 has 14 residues. The CDR3 protein is CASTRQGASGELFF. Written as DNA, the CDR3 is TGCGCCAGCACAAGACAGGGGGCGAGCGGGGAGCTGTTTTTT.

This clonotype showed up just a few times. This sequence joins TRBV7-9 and TRBJ2-3, with D perhaps assigned TRBD1 or TRBD2 (6 bases each). There are 15 residues in the CDR3. Germline loops: CDR1 SEHNR, CDR2 FQNEAQ (reference sequence). V was cut by 3 bases and J by 3 bases, with 13 bases left in between. CDR3 in DNA: TGTGCCAGCAGCTTCCCGGGGGCTTCTACAGATACGCAGTATTTT. Translation: CASSFPGASTDTQYF. Based on the CDR3 plus reference TRBV7-9 and TRBJ2-3, the full variable domain is DTGVSQNPRHKITKRGQNVTFRCDPISEHNRLYWYRQTLGQGPEFLTYFQNEAQLEKSRLLSDRFSAERPKGSFSTLEIQRTEQGDSAMYLCASSFPGASTDTQYFGPGTRLTVL.